This TCR beta chain was sequenced in a study of T cell repertoires in cytomegalovirus infection (dated by TCRdb to between 2018 and 2021). Regarding the research as a whole: The peptide stimulations were aimed at well-studied HLA-B-restricted epitopes as well as recently identified HLA-C-restricted CMV epitopes, whose presentation resists viral immunomodulation. Because public TCR beta signatures pointed to carriage of CMV infection together with the matching HLA type, the HLA type of each donor mattered for the analysis. Results the study describes overall, beyond this receptor: In both this cohort and an independent cohort of several hundred donors, the cumulative frequency of public TCR beta family members distinguished carriers of CMV infection plus the relevant HLA type. The ex vivo response was dominated by HLA-C-restricted CMV-specific TCR beta clonotypes, which also provided the single most frequent clonotype in two of eight donors.

Of note for this clonotype: Its antigen is not yet known. The record has no base qualities; no much larger clone is one base away.

The junction carries 9 bases between V and J, which are trimmed by 5 bases and 10 bases respectively. From the cysteine through the phenylalanine, the CDR3 covers 12 amino acids. Only the CDR3 DNA stays, 36 bases, in frame from base 1. Per the germline V gene (reference sequence), SEHNR is the CDR1 and FQNEAQ is the CDR2. For sequencing, an Illumina HiSeq 1500 was employed. TCRdb ran its own pipeline on the public reads, namely fastp trimming at Q25 and MiXCR clone calling, and kept in-frame beta chains. Rows matching on CDR3 protein sequence are summarized as one entry with the most common DNA and genes. In all, the sample holds roughly 100,000 distinct CDR3 sequences, and under 50% of those were seen once. Of the sample, less than 80% is held by the ten largest clones. Reading the label with the study, this specimen's treatment or condition is: in vitro stimulation with specific CMV peptide epitopes to enrich CMV-specific T cells.

The sequenced sample was CD8+ T cells from cultured PBMCs, obtained from culture after CMV antigen stimulation. The TCR was taken from a human donor in good health (CMV status not recorded). Some clones in this sample may be carry-over from other donors' samples. The chain is encoded by TRBV7-9 joined to TRBJ1-6; no confident D gene assignment can be made. The DNA is TGTGCCAGCAGCCTCAGTCGGTCACCCCTCCACTTT. This is translated as CASSLSRSPLHF.